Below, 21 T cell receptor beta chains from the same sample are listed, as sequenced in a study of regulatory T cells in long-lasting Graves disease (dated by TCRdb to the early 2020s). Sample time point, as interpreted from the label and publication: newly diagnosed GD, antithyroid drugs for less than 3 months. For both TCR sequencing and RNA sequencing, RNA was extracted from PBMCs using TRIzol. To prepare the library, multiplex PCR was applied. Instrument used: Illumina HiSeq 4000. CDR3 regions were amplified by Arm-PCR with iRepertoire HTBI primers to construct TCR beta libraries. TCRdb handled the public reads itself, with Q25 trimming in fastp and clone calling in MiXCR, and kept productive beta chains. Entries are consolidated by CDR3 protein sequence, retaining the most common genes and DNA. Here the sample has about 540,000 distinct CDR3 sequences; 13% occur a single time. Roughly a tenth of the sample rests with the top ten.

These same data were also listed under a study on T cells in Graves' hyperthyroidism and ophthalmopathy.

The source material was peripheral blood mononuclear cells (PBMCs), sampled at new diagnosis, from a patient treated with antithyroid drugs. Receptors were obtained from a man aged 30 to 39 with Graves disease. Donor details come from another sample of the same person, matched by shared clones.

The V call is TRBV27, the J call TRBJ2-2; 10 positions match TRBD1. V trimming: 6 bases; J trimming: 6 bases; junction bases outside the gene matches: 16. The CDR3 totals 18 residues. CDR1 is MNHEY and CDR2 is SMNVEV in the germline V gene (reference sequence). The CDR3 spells CASSQYPGTGVGAGELFF. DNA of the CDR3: TGTGCCAGCAGCCAATACCCTGGGACAGGGGTTGGCGCCGGGGAGCTGTTTTTT.

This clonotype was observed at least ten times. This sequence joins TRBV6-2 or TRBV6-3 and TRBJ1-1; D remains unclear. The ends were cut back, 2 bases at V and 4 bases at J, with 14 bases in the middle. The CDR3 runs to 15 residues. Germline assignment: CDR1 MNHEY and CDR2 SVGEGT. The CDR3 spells CASSYGSGVRTEAFF. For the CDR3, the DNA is TGTGCCAGCAGTTACGGGAGCGGGGTACGCACTGAAGCTTTCTTT.

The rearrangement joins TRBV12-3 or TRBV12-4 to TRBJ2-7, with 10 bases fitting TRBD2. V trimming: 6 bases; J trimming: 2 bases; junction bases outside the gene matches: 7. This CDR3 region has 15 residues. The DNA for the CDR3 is TGTGCCAGCAGGGCCAGCGGGAGGGCTACCTACGAGCAGTACTTC. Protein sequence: CASRASGRATYEQYF.

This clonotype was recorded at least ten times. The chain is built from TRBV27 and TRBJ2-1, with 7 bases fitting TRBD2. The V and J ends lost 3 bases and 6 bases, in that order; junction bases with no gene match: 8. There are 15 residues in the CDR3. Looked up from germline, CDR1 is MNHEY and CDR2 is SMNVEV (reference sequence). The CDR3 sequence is CASSLVAGAINEQFF. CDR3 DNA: TGTGCCAGCAGTTTGGTGGCGGGAGCAATCAATGAGCAGTTCTTC.

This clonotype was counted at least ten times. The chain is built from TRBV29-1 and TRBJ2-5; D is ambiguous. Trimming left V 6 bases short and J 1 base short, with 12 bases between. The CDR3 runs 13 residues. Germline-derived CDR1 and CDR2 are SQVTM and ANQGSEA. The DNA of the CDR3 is TGCAGCGTGGGTCGACCGGCCCAAGAGACCCAGTACTTC. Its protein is CSVGRPAQETQYF.

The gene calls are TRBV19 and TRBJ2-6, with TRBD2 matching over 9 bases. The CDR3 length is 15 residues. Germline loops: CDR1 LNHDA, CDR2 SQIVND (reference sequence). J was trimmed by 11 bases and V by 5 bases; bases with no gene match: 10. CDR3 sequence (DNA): TGTGCCAGTAGTCCTCTAGCGGGACTAGCTTACGTCCTGACTTTC. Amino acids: CASSPLAGLAYVLTF.

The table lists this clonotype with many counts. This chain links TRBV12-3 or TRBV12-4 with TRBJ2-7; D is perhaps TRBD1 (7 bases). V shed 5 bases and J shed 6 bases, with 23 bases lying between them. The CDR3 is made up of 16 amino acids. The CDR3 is CASSPGGSGGPLEQYF. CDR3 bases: TGTGCCAGCAGTCCAGGGGGGAGTGGGGGGCCCCTCGAGCAGTACTTC.

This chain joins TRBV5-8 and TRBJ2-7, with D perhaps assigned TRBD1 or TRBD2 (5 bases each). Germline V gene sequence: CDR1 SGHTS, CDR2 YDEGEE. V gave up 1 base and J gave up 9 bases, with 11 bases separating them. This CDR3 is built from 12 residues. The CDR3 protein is CASSLQGEGQYF. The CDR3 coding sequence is TGTGCCAGCAGCTTGCAGGGAGAGGGGCAGTACTTC. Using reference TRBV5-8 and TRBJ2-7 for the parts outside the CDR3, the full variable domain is EAGVTQSPTHLIKTRGQQATLRCSPISGHTSVYWYQQALGLGLQFLLWYDEGEERNRGNFPPRFSGRQFPNYSSELNVNALELEDSALYLCASSLQGEGQYFGPGTRLTVT.

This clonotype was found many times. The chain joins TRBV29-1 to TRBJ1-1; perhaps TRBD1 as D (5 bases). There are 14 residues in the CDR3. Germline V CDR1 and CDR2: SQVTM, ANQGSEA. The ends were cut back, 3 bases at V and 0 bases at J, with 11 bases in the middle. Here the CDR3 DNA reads TGCAGCGTTGACCCCTCGACAGTGAACACTGAAGCTTTCTTT. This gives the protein CSVDPSTVNTEAFF.

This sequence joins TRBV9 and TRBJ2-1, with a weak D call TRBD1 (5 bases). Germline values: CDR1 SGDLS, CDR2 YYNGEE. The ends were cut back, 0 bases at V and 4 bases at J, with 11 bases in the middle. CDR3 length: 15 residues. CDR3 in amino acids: CASSVGGHTYNEQFF. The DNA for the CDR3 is TGTGCCAGCAGCGTAGGAGGACACACTTACAATGAGCAGTTCTTC.

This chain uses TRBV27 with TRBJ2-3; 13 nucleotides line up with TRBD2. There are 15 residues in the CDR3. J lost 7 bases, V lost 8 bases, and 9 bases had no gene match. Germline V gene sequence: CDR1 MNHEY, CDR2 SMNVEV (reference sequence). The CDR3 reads CASAEGTSGAYTQYF. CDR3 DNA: TGTGCCAGCGCCGAGGGGACTAGCGGGGCCTATACGCAGTATTTT.

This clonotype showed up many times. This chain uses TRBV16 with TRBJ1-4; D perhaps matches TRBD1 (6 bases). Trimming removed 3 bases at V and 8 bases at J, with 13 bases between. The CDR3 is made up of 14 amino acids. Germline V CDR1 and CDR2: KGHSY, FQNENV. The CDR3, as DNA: TGTGCCAGCAGCCAGGCCAGGGGAAGAGAAAAACTGTTTTTT. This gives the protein CASSQARGREKLFF.

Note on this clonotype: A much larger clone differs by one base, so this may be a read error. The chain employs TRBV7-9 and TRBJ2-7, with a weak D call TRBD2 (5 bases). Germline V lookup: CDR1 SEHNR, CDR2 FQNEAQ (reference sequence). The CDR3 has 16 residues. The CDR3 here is CASSPRLARSSYEQHF. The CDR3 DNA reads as TGTGCCAGCAGCCCGAGGCTAGCACGAAGCTCCTACGAGCAGCACTTC.

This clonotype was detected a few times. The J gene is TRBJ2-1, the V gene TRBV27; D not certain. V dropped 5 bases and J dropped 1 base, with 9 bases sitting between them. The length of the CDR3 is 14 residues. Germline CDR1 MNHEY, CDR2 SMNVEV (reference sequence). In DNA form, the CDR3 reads TGTGCCAGCAGTCGGGTGAGGTCCTACAATGAGCAGTTCTTC. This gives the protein CASSRVRSYNEQFF.

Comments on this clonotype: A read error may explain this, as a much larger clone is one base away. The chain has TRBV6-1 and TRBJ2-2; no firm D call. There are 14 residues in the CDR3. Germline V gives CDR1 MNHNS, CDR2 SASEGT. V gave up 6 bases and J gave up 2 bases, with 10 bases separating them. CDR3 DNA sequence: TGTGCCAGCAGGAACAGCTTCAACACCGGGGAGCTGTTTTTT. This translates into CASRNSFNTGELFF.

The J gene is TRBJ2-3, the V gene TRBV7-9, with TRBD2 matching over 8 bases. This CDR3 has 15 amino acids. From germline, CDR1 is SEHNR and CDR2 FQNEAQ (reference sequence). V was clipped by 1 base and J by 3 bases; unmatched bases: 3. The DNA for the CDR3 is TGTGCCAGCAGCTTAGAGGGACTAGTGACAGATACGCAGTATTTT. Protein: CASSLEGLVTDTQYF.

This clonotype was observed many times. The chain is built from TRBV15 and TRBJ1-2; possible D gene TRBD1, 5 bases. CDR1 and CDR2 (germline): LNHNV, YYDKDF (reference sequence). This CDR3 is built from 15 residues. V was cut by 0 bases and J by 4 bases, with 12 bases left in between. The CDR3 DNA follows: TGTGCCACCAGCAGAGATCGGGGGGGGAGCTATGGCTACACCTTC. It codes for CATSRDRGGSYGYTF.

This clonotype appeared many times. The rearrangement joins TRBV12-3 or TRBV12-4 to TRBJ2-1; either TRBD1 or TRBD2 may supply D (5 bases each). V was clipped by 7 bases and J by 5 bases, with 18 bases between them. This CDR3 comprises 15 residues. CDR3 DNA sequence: TGTGCCAGCAACCCCCCGGGGCGGAGGCACAATGAGCAGTTCTTC. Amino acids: CASNPPGRRHNEQFF.

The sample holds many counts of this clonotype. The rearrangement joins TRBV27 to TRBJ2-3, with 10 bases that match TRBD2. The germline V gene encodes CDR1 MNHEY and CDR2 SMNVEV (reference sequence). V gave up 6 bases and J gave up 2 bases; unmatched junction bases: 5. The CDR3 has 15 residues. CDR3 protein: CASRETSGLTDTQYF. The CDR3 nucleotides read TGTGCCAGCAGGGAGACTAGCGGGCTCACAGATACGCAGTATTTT.

Here the CDR3 reads CASSFGGERETQYF. The CDR3 DNA is TGTGCCAGCAGCTTTGGGGGGGAGAGAGAGACCCAGTACTTC. The rearrangement links TRBV13 to TRBJ2-5; 7 bases are shared with TRBD2. This CDR3 is built from 14 residues. Germline assignment: CDR1 PRHDT and CDR2 FYEKMQ (reference sequence). V gave up 3 bases and J gave up 4 bases; unmatched junction bases: 5.

This CDR3 is CASRNRGNSPLHF. DNA for the CDR3: TGTGCCAGCAGAAACAGGGGGAATTCACCCCTCCACTTT. The chain recombines TRBV6-2 or TRBV6-3 with TRBJ1-6, with 8 bases identical to TRBD1. Germline V CDR1 and CDR2: MNHEY, SVGEGT. Trimming took 6 bases from V and 7 from J; bases not matched to a gene: 2. This CDR3 spans 13 amino acids.